These 11 T cell receptor beta chains originate from one sample sequenced in a study of siplizumab effects on memory and regulatory T cells. Sequencing used immunoSEQ multiplex PCR; TCRdb keeps in-frame clones, though not all of them. The data contain some 56,000 clones, approximately 97% of them singletons. What was sequenced was naive CD8+ T cells sorted from blood. Source of these receptors: a human donor in good health.

V is TRBV28 and J is TRBJ2-3; 8 nucleotides agree with TRBD1. The CDR3 sequence is 16 residues long. V trimming: 8 bases; J trimming: 2 bases; junction bases outside the gene matches: 12. In germline, CDR1 is MDHEN, CDR2 SYDVKM. CDR3 nucleotide sequence: TGTGCCAGCGGGCCCCCGGGACAGGCCATCACAGATACGCAGTATTTT. Protein sequence: CASGPPGQAITDTQYF. Variable domain in full (rest from reference TRBV28 and TRBJ2-3): DVKVTQSSRYLVKRTGEKVFLECVQDMDHENMFWYRQDPGLGLRLIYFSYDVKMKEKGDIPEGYSVSREKKERFSLILESASTNQTSMYLCASGPPGQAITDTQYFGPGTRLTVL.

This clone has just one count. This chain links TRBV21-1 with TRBJ2-5; TRBD1, the table's D call, lacks a check against the DNA. TRBV21-1 is a pseudogene. There are 18 residues in the CDR3. Here the CDR3 reads CASSKAPRGRSPQETQYF. CDR3 DNA: TGTGCCAGCAGCAAAGCTCCAAGGGGGCGCAGTCCGCAAGAGACCCAGTACTTC.

The chain combines TRBV4-3 with TRBJ2-7, with D possibly called TRBD1 or TRBD2 (5 bases each). Germline CDR1 LGHNA, CDR2 YSLEER. The CDR3 contains 16 residues. V was cut by 1 base and J by 3 bases, with 16 bases left in between. The CDR3 region is CASSQGARGPLYEQYF. In nucleotides, the CDR3 is TGCGCCAGCAGCCAAGGGGCCCGGGGACCCCTCTACGAGCAGTACTTC.

The V call is TRBV7-9, the J call TRBJ1-1; tentative D call: TRBD1 (5 bases). Trimming left V 7 bases short and J 5 bases short, with 11 bases between. The CDR3 totals 12 residues. In germline, CDR1 is SEHNR, CDR2 FQNEAQ (reference sequence). Written as DNA, the CDR3 is TGTGCCAGCACCTTGGGGGGAACTGAAGCTTTCTTT. Translated: CASTLGGTEAFF. Full variable domain (outside the CDR3, taken from reference TRBV7-9 and TRBJ1-1): DTGVSQNPRHKITKRGQNVTFRCDPISEHNRLYWYRQTLGQGPEFLTYFQNEAQLEKSRLLSDRFSAERPKGSFSTLEIQRTEQGDSAMYLCASTLGGTEAFFGQGTRLTVV.

The chain recombines TRBV11-3 with TRBJ2-4; 7 bases match TRBD1. Trimming cost V 5 bases and J 6 bases; bases outside gene matches: 13. This CDR3 contains 16 residues. The V gene's germline CDR1 is SGHNT and CDR2 YENEEA. CDR3 residues: CASSDTRQGRGNIQYF. The DNA of the CDR3 is TGTGCCAGCAGCGACACCCGACAGGGTCGGGGAAACATTCAGTACTTC.

The rearrangement joins TRBV9 to TRBJ2-3; 10 nucleotides align to TRBD2. This CDR3 is 17 amino acids long. V shed 0 bases and J 2 bases; nucleotides not matched to a gene: 6. The germline V gene encodes CDR1 SGDLS and CDR2 YYNGEE. As DNA, the CDR3 is TGTGCCAGCAGCGTAGAGGGAAGCGGGAGGGCCACAGATACGCAGTATTTT. This codes for CASSVEGSGRATDTQYF.

The gene calls are TRBV7-3 and TRBJ2-5, with D tentatively TRBD1 (6 bases). Germline V gene sequence: CDR1 SGHTA, CDR2 FQGTGA. V was pared by 2 bases and J by 5 bases, with 12 bases between. There are 14 residues in the CDR3. This CDR3 is CASSLSGGLETQYF. The CDR3 coding sequence is TGTGCCAGCAGCTTATCTGGGGGCTTGGAGACCCAGTACTTC. The full variable domain, in which reference TRBV7-3 and TRBJ2-5 provide the parts outside the CDR3, is GAGVSQTPSNKVTEKGKYVELRCDPISGHTALYWYRQSLGQGPEFLIYFQGTGAADDSGLPNDRFFAVRPEGSVSTLKIQRTERGDSAVYLCASSLSGGLETQYFGPGTRLLVL.

The chain couples TRBV28 to TRBJ2-7; D is ambiguous. Germline-derived CDR1 and CDR2 are MDHEN and SYDVKM. The CDR3 loop spans 13 amino acids. V dropped 2 bases and J dropped 1 base, with 6 bases sitting between them. The CDR3 nucleotides read TGTGCCAGCAGTTTAGGCAAGTCCTACGAGCAGTACTTC. Encoded protein: CASSLGKSYEQYF.

The genes are TRBV29-1 and TRBJ2-7, with 7 positions matching TRBD1. Trimming cost V 5 bases and J 0 bases; bases outside gene matches: 7. This CDR3 comprises 14 residues. Per germline, CDR1 SQVTM and CDR2 ANQGSEA. This chain's CDR3 is CSVPSGTDSYEQYF. CDR3 DNA: TGCAGCGTTCCCTCCGGGACAGACTCCTACGAGCAGTACTTC.

The rearrangement uses TRBV7-3 and TRBJ2-1; TRBD2 aligns across 9 bases. With V trimmed by 2 bases and J by 0 bases, 2 bases remained unmatched. Germline V gene lookup returns CDR1 SGHTA and CDR2 FQGTGA. CDR3 length: 16 amino acids. CDR3 DNA: TGTGCCAGCAGCTTAGGACTAGCGTCCTCCTACAATGAGCAGTTCTTC. It codes for CASSLGLASSYNEQFF.

V usage is TRBV14 and J usage is TRBJ2-3; D gene unclear. Germline V CDR1 and CDR2: SGHDN, FVKESK. The CDR3 is 13 residues long. With 0 bases removed from V and 6 bases from J, the gap between germline ends came to 7 bases. CDR3 nucleotides: TGTGCCAGCAGCCAAGATCTTCCTGATACGCAGTATTTT. This sequence encodes CASSQDLPDTQYF.